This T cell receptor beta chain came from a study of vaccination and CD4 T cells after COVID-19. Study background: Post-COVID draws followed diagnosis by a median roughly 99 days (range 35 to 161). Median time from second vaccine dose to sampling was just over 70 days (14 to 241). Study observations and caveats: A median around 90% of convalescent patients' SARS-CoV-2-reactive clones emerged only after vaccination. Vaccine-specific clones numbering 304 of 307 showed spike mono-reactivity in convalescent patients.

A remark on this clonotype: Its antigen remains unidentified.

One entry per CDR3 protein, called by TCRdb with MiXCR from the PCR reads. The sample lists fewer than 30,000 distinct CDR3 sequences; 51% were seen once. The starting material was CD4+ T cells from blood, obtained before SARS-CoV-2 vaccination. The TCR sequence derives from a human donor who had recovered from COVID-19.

CDR3 protein: CASSAGRDRWNYGYTF. Here the CDR3 DNA reads TGTGCCAGCAGCGCAGGCAGGGATAGGTGGAACTATGGCTACACCTTC. V and J are TRBV21-1 and TRBJ1-2; the listed D gene, TRBD1, was not tested against the DNA. TRBV21-1 is labeled a pseudogene. This CDR3 has 16 amino acids.